This is a list of T cell receptor beta chains from one sample in a study of Graves' ophthalmopathy and Graves' hyperthyroidism. TCRdb recomputed calls from the multiplex PCR reads with MiXCR, one row per CDR3 protein. The table lists about 220,000 distinct CDR3 sequences, 20% to 25% of them singletons. Sequenced sample: peripheral blood. The receptors come from a woman between 45 and 65 years old with Graves' ophthalmopathy. CDR3s include the opening cysteine and the closing phenylalanine or tryptophan.

V gene	J gene	CDR3 protein
TRBV12-3/TRBV12-4	TRBJ2-2	CASSTGELFF
TRBV19	TRBJ1-1	CASSRGQTGGDTEAFF
TRBV12-3/TRBV12-4	TRBJ1-2	CANSFTGEGGYTF
TRBV12-3/TRBV12-4	TRBJ1-2	CASTLGPNGYIF
TRBV5-1	TRBJ1-2	CASSINGGDGGYTF
TRBV29-1	TRBJ1-2	CSVDSVDNYGYTF
TRBV6-1	TRBJ2-2	CASSDRVGAGELFF
TRBV12-3/TRBV12-4	TRBJ1-1	CASSLAQIRMNTEAFF
TRBV15	TRBJ1-2	CATSPTKDYGYTF
TRBV7-2	TRBJ2-5	CASSPPSGGAKTQYF
TRBV6-1	TRBJ1-3	CASRGLAGNTIYF
TRBV6-4	TRBJ1-2	CASKSKEPGTRAYGYTF
TRBV6-1	TRBJ2-7	CASSQGGQGLPEQYF
TRBV11-2	TRBJ1-2	CASSPYGGQGYTF
TRBV6-5	TRBJ1-5	CASTLQGPPNQPQHF
TRBV3-1	TRBJ2-7	CASSQTRLAGDEQYF
TRBV20-1	TRBJ2-5	CSDQILGMRERETQYF
TRBV28	TRBJ2-5	CASSLWGRQTQYF
TRBV7-3	TRBJ2-2	CASSARRLADTTGELFF
TRBV6-2/TRBV6-3	TRBJ1-3	CASSRDSHSGNTIYF
TRBV6-5	TRBJ1-5	CASTANTNQPQHF
TRBV11-2	TRBJ2-2	CASSSGLAGVHTGELFF
TRBV28	TRBJ1-2	CASRDTRYGYTF